This T cell receptor (beta chain) was identified during a study of T cells after posttransplantation cyclophosphamide. Overall study results and limits: Recipient CMV seropositivity and CMV reactivation strongly tracked TRB clonality. TRB overlap between skin or GI tissue T cells and blood was limited.

At least ten counts were recorded for this clone. Its antigen is as yet unknown. Generated by immunoSEQ multiplex PCR, the TCRdb table keeps only in-frame clones and is missing some. This sample includes approximately 3,100 clones with no singletons; its ten biggest clones take up around a quarter. V shed 6 bases and J 4 bases; nucleotides not matched to a gene: 9. The germline gives CDR1 MNHNY, CDR2 SVGAGI (reference sequence). The CDR3 has 15 residues. Cyclophosphamide on days +3 and +4 followed busulfan-fludarabine conditioning and a marrow graft. This chain uses TRBV6-6 with TRBJ2-1; 7 nucleotides align to TRBD1. The receptor was derived from a female patient in her thirties or forties who received an allogeneic stem cell transplant from a related donor, was CMV-positive, and had no GVHD. These T cells may partly come from the graft donor. Sequenced here: PBMCs, sampled 84 days after allogeneic stem cell transplant with posttransplant cyclophosphamide. For the CDR3, the DNA is TGTGCCAGCAGGGTTACAGGGGATATTTACAATGAGCAGTTCTTC. Translation gives CASRVTGDIYNEQFF.